This is a list of T cell receptor beta chains from one sample in a study of blood T cell repertoires in COVID-19. Profiled with immunoSEQ multiplex PCR; TCRdb holds only in-frame clones, not every one. This table holds about 150,000 clones, around four fifths found once. Sequencing input: peripheral blood. The receptors were gathered from a woman at least 80 years old with COVID-19, enrolled during active disease. CDR3s include the opening cysteine and the closing phenylalanine or tryptophan. The D gene is left open where the match is weak. The listing skips clone size in some rows; elsewhere it reads once, few, many or a size class.

CDR3nt,CDR3aa,abundance,d_gene,j_gene,v_gene
TGTGCCAGCAGTGTGACCAGGGAGCAGTACTTC,CASSVTREQYF,-,-,TRBJ2-7,TRBV2
TGTGCCAGCAGCTTAACGTCCAGTAGGGGTGAGACCCAGTACTTC,CASSLTSSRGETQYF,-,-,TRBJ2-5,TRBV7-3
TGCGCCAGCAGCCGGGGGGTCGGCACAGATACGCAGTATTTT,CASSRGVGTDTQYF,-,-,TRBJ2-3,TRBV4-1
TGTGCCAGCAGCCCATTTCGGGTTCAAGAGACCCAGTACTTC,CASSPFRVQETQYF,-,-,TRBJ2-5,TRBV28
TGTGCCAGTAACGGAGCGGGGTATGGCAATCAGCCCCAGCATTTT,CASNGAGYGNQPQHF,-,-,TRBJ1-5,TRBV19
TGCAGTGCTAGGCGAGCCAATGAGCAGTTCTTC,CSARRANEQFF,-,-,TRBJ2-1,TRBV20-1
TGTGCCAGCAGCTTAGGCCAGGGGCGAAACACCATATATTTT,CASSLGQGRNTIYF,-,-,TRBJ1-3,TRBV13
TGCGCCAGCAGCGAAGGACGACAGGGAACGGGAAGAAACACCATATATTTT,CASSEGRQGTGRNTIYF,-,TRBD1,TRBJ1-3,TRBV5-1
TGCAGTGCCTCGCCGGGCTATGGCTACACCTTC,CSASPGYGYTF,once,-,TRBJ1-2,TRBV20-1
TGTGCCAGCAGGGGACTAGTGTTCTACGAGCAGTACTTC,CASRGLVFYEQYF,once,TRBD2,TRBJ2-7,TRBV6-5
TGTGCCAGCAGCTGGGGCGGGAGTCCAAGCGAGCAGTACTTC,CASSWGGSPSEQYF,-,TRBD2,TRBJ2-7,TRBV6-5
TGTGCCAGTACCATCCGGGTCGGGGAGCTGTTTTTT,CASTIRVGELFF,-,-,TRBJ2-2,TRBV19
TGTGCCAGCAGCTCAGAGGGCACCGGGGAGCTGTTTTTT,CASSSEGTGELFF,-,-,TRBJ2-2,TRBV7-3
TGTGCCAGCGGGGTGAGGGTTGGACGAGAGACCCAGTACTTC,CASGVRVGRETQYF,-,-,TRBJ2-5,TRBV6-5
TGTGCCAGCAGCTTCGGTCCAGCAGGAGAGACCCAGTACTTC,CASSFGPAGETQYF,-,-,TRBJ2-5,TRBV13
TGTGCTAGTGGGGGTAGGGCAGGGAGGGCTGAAGCTTTCTTT,CASGGRAGRAEAFF,many,-,TRBJ1-1,TRBV12-5
TGCGCCAGCAGCTTTTCGATGGGGGACAGTGTGTATAATTCACCCCTCCACTTT,CASSFSMGDSVYNSPLHF,-,TRBD1,TRBJ1-6,TRBV5-1
TGTGCCAGCAGCCGTGACCCCGGGGGCAATCAGCCCCAGCATTTT,CASSRDPGGNQPQHF,once,-,TRBJ1-5,TRBV28
TGTGCCAGCAGCTTGAGGGGACTAGCGGGGGGCCAGACCCAGTACTTC,CASSLRGLAGGQTQYF,-,TRBD2,TRBJ2-5,TRBV5-4
TGTGCCAGCAGTCCCGCAGGGGGGTCCTACGAGCAGTACTTC,CASSPAGGSYEQYF,few,-,TRBJ2-7,TRBV27
TGTGCCAGCAGCCCTAGGGCTAGCGGGGGGCGGACCTACGAGCAGTACTTC,CASSPRASGGRTYEQYF,-,TRBD2,TRBJ2-7,TRBV9
TGCAGCGTAACCGGGACAGGGGTGGAAAAACTGTTTTTT,CSVTGTGVEKLFF,-,TRBD1,TRBJ1-4,TRBV29-1
TGTGCCAGCAGTGATACAGGGGGCGAGATTGAAGCTTTCTTT,CASSDTGGEIEAFF,-,TRBD1,TRBJ1-1,TRBV6-1
TGTGCCAGCTCTGGAGCGGGGATTGGCACCGGGGAGCTGTTTTTT,CASSGAGIGTGELFF,-,TRBD2,TRBJ2-2,TRBV3-1/TRBV3-2
TGCAGTGCTAGTCAGCGGGAGGGGGTTGAGCAGTTCTTC,CSASQREGVEQFF,-,TRBD2,TRBJ2-1,TRBV20-1
TGCGCCAGCAGCTTGGAGGAGCATAATGAAAAACTGTTTTTT,CASSLEEHNEKLFF,-,-,TRBJ1-4,TRBV5-1
TGTGCCAGCAGTTTATCCCAGGGTTACACTGAAGCTTTCTTT,CASSLSQGYTEAFF,-,-,TRBJ1-1,TRBV28
TGCGCCAGCAGCCCGGCTACTAGCGGGGGGCTCGGTCGGGGCACGCAGTATTTT,CASSPATSGGLGRGTQYF,-,TRBD2,TRBJ2-3,TRBV5-1
TGTGCCACCAGGAGACTAGCGGCTCTCTACAATGAGCAGTTCTTC,CATRRLAALYNEQFF,once,TRBD2,TRBJ2-1,TRBV15
TGTGCCAGCAGCTTGGCAGGGGGGAGGACTGAAGCTTTCTTT,CASSLAGGRTEAFF,-,TRBD1,TRBJ1-1,TRBV7-6
TGCGCCAGCAGCGGGACAGACCTCTCTGGCTACACCTTC,CASSGTDLSGYTF,-,TRBD1,TRBJ1-2,TRBV5-1
TGTGCCAGCACTCCGGGACTGACAAACACCGGGGAGCTGTTTTTT,CASTPGLTNTGELFF,once,-,TRBJ2-2,TRBV7-3
TGTGCTAGTGGTTTCTCCGGGGGGATTCAGTACTTC,CASGFSGGIQYF,-,TRBD2,TRBJ2-7,TRBV12-5
TGTGCCAGCAGCTTGGCGGTAATGAACACTGAAGCTTTCTTT,CASSLAVMNTEAFF,-,-,TRBJ1-1,TRBV5-6
TGTGCCAGCAGTTCCGGACTAGCGGGAAACAATGAGCAGTTCTTC,CASSSGLAGNNEQFF,-,TRBD2,TRBJ2-1,TRBV6-5
TGCAGCGTTCACAGGGGGCTGGAGGATACGCAGTATTTT,CSVHRGLEDTQYF,-,TRBD1,TRBJ2-3,TRBV29-1
TGTGCCAGCAGCTTGGCAGGGGGCGATCAGCCCCAGCATTTT,CASSLAGGDQPQHF,few,TRBD1,TRBJ1-5,TRBV5-4
TGTGCCAGCTCTCCTGGAGTCGGTGAAAAACTGTTTTTT,CASSPGVGEKLFF,few,-,TRBJ1-4,TRBV18
TGCGCCAGCAGCTGGGGGCTGAGTGATGTGGGCTATGGCTACACCTTC,CASSWGLSDVGYGYTF,few,-,TRBJ1-2,TRBV5-1
TGTGCCAGCGGTACAGGGAATTCACCCCTCCACTTT,CASGTGNSPLHF,-,-,TRBJ1-6,TRBV25-1
TGCAGCGCCCGACTAGCGGGTAGATCAGAGACCCAGTACTTC,CSARLAGRSETQYF,-,TRBD2,TRBJ2-5,TRBV29-1
TGTGCCAGCAGTTTAGATGGCGGGGGTGGTTTGGGTACGCAGTATTTT,CASSLDGGGGLGTQYF,-,TRBD2,TRBJ2-3,TRBV27
TGCAGCGTTGAAGACTGGGGGGGTAGTACTGAAGCTTTCTTT,CSVEDWGGSTEAFF,-,-,TRBJ1-1,TRBV29-1
TGTGCCAGCAGCTTGGAGAGGGGGCAAGAGACCCAGTACTTC,CASSLERGQETQYF,-,-,TRBJ2-5,TRBV5-6
TGTGCCAGCAGTTTGTCTATAAACACTGAAGCTTTCTTT,CASSLSINTEAFF,few,-,TRBJ1-1,TRBV27
TGTGCCAGCAGAGAGAGCACCCCGGGGGCTTTCTTT,CASRESTPGAFF,once,-,TRBJ1-1,TRBV2